The clone carrying this TCR beta chain was counted ten times or more. Its antigen is as yet unknown. Amplification targeted TCR beta CDR3 regions from RNA transcripts. The TCR CDR3 first-round RT-PCR relied on the HTBI primer set. MiXCR, run by TCRdb on the multiplex PCR reads, gives a single entry per CDR3 protein. Of roughly 380,000 distinct CDR3 sequences detected, roughly 15% appear once; the ten largest clones hold 5.3%. Hyperthyroidism of Graves' type that showed no ophthalmopathy progression within 18 months was stable. The PBMCs were taken from more than 8 ml of fresh peripheral blood. The data were obtained in a study of T cells in Graves' hyperthyroidism and ophthalmopathy. Study results and caveats: By a 13 V-J model, ophthalmopathy was set apart from stable hyperthyroidism. Most thyroid clonotypes expanded above 0.001 appeared in blood too.

The receptor was derived from a woman aged 18-30 years with Graves' hyperthyroidism. Source material: blood.

CDR3 nucleotide sequence: TGTGCCAGCAGGGGGGGACTAGCGGGAGGACTATACAATGAGCAGTTCTTC. Protein product: CASRGGLAGGLYNEQFF. The chain couples TRBV2 to TRBJ2-1, with TRBD2 matching 15 bases. The CDR3 consists of 17 residues. V shed 6 bases and J 4 bases; nucleotides not matched to a gene: 7. Per the germline V gene, CDR1 is SNHLY and CDR2 is FYNNEI. The full variable domain, completed using reference TRBV2 and TRBJ2-1, is EPEVTQTPSHQVTQMGQEVILRCVPISNHLYFYWYRQILGQKVEFLVSFYNNEISEKSEIFDDQFSVERPDGSNFTLKIRSTKLEDSAMYFCASRGGLAGGLYNEQFFGPGTRLTVL.